The clone carrying this T cell receptor (beta chain) was recorded at least ten times. What it binds is unknown. This sample is part of a study of T-cell reconstitution after alpha-beta-depleted transplantation in children. Unique molecular identifiers were incorporated into the prepared TCRbeta library. TCRdb ran MiXCR on the PCR reads and lists one entry per CDR3 protein. The repertoire holds about 600,000 distinct CDR3 sequences, 23% seen once, with 11% to 15% in the top ten. Study-wide results and limits: Surviving recipient T cells and intrathymic progenitors accounted for some patients' high TCRbeta diversity at day 60.

V was trimmed by 1 base and J by 1 base, leaving 9 bases between them. The germline V gene has CDR1 SGHRS and CDR2 YFSETQ. This CDR3 is built from 15 residues. This clonotype was obtained from a boy under two years old who had a stem cell transplant for acute myeloid leukemia, so the T cells may come from the graft donor. The chain couples TRBV5-1 to TRBJ2-1, with D tentatively TRBD2 (5 bases). Material: PBMCs, mostly from graft donor cells, obtained 360 days after TCRalphabeta/CD19-depleted stem cell transplant. The CDR3 sequence: CASSLHTGSYNEQFF. DNA of the CDR3: TGCGCCAGCAGCTTGCATACGGGATCCTACAATGAGCAGTTCTTC.